The 18 T cell receptor beta chains reported below all come from one sample, sequenced in a study of blood T cell repertoires in COVID-19. Only in-frame clones appear in the TCRdb table, and some are missing; sequencing was by immunoSEQ multiplex PCR. The repertoire has about 330,000 clones, roughly 90% of them found once; the top ten carry roughly 18%. Sequencing was carried out using PBMCs or T cells enriched from blood (not recorded which). The receptor source for this set is a woman aged 25 to 39 who had recovered from COVID-19.

The CDR3 loop reads CASSQDLILPYEQYF. Here the CDR3 DNA reads TGTGCCAGCAGCCAGGACTTGATCTTGCCTTACGAGCAGTACTTC. The chain combines TRBV3-1 (or the pseudogene TRBV3-2) with TRBJ2-7; D is perhaps TRBD2 (5 bases). Trimming left V 3 bases short and J 4 bases short, with 16 bases between. This CDR3 has 15 amino acids. The germline CDR1 and CDR2 sequences are LGHDT and YNNKEL (reference sequence).

The V and J genes are TRBV11-1 and TRBJ2-3, with 12 nucleotides matching TRBD2. Per the germline V gene, CDR1 is SGHAT and CDR2 is FQDESV (reference sequence). J was trimmed by 7 bases and V by 2 bases; bases with no gene match: 7. The CDR3 is 16 residues long. The CDR3 protein is CASSLPSGGGVNTQYF. CDR3 bases: TGTGCCAGCAGCTTACCTAGCGGGGGGGGTGTAAATACGCAGTATTTT.

V gene TRBV18 combines with J gene TRBJ2-1, with D unresolved. Trimming left V 4 bases short and J 4 bases short, with 14 bases between. The CDR3 runs 15 residues. The V gene's germline CDR1 is KGHSH and CDR2 LQKENI. CDR3 sequence: CASSRSTDFYNEQFF. The DNA for the CDR3 is TGTGCCAGCTCACGAAGCACAGATTTTTACAATGAGCAGTTCTTC.

This rearrangement joins TRBV11-1 to TRBJ1-2; possible D gene TRBD1, 6 bases. The CDR3 sequence is 13 residues long. V was cut by 5 bases and J by 3 bases, with 10 bases left in between. Germline CDR1 and CDR2: SGHAT and FQDESV (reference sequence). CDR3 sequence (DNA): TGTGCCAGCAGCCAGGGGACGGACTATGGCTACACCTTC. Translated: CASSQGTDYGYTF.

This chain connects TRBV7-3 to TRBJ2-1; no clear D gene. V was pared by 1 base and J by 0 bases, with 7 bases between. This CDR3 has 15 amino acids. Germline lookup yields CDR1 SGHTA and CDR2 FQGTGA. The CDR3 bases are TGTGCCAGCAGCTTAATAGTAACCTCCTACAATGAGCAGTTCTTC. Translated: CASSLIVTSYNEQFF.

V gene TRBV19 combines with J gene TRBJ1-2; D is possibly TRBD1 (5 bases). V lost 6 bases and J 8 bases, leaving 19 bases between the germline ends. The germline gives CDR1 LNHDA, CDR2 SQIVND (reference sequence). The CDR3 loop spans 14 amino acids. The CDR3 DNA sequence: TGTGCCAGTAGGCTCCCAGGGTCCCAGTCCGGCTACACCTTC. Translation gives CASRLPGSQSGYTF.

The J gene is TRBJ1-5, the V gene TRBV28; 8 nucleotides agree with TRBD1. The V and J ends lost 7 bases and 5 bases, in that order; junction bases with no gene match: 4. The CDR3 runs to 13 residues. From germline, CDR1 is MDHEN and CDR2 SYDVKM. The CDR3 sequence: CASKDRVDQPQHF. CDR3 sequence (DNA): TGTGCCAGCAAGGACAGGGTCGATCAGCCCCAGCATTTT.

V and J are TRBV10-3 and TRBJ1-1; D gene ambiguous. The CDR3 has 13 amino acids. Trimming stripped 3 bases from V and 13 bases from J, with 18 bases between. From germline, CDR1 is ENHRY and CDR2 SYGVKD. The CDR3 DNA is TGTGCCATCAGTGATGAGGCTATCCCCTTTGTTTTCTTT. It specifies CAISDEAIPFVFF.

This chain uses TRBV12-3 or TRBV12-4 with TRBJ2-3; a weak D match, TRBD2 (5 bases). The CDR3 consists of 13 residues. Trimming removed 7 bases from V and 0 bases from J, with 8 bases in between. CDR3 in DNA: TGTGCCAGCAAGCGGAGTAGCACAGATACGCAGTATTTT. Translated, it gives CASKRSSTDTQYF.

This chain uses TRBV7-2 with TRBJ1-1; weak D call: TRBD1 (6 bases). V was cut by 4 bases and J by 1 base, with 10 bases left in between. This CDR3 has 14 amino acids. Looked up from germline, CDR1 is SGHTA and CDR2 is FQGNSA. CDR3 sequence reads: CASSSRGENTEAFF. Written as DNA, the CDR3 is TGTGCCAGCAGCTCCAGGGGCGAGAACACTGAAGCTTTCTTT.

This rearrangement joins TRBV12-3 or TRBV12-4 to TRBJ2-1, with TRBD2 as a possible D gene (6 bases). This CDR3 is built from 13 residues. Between the trimmed V and J ends, which lost 7 bases and 6 bases, there was a span of 13 bases. The CDR3 sequence: CASTRLEGNEQFF. CDR3 in DNA: TGTGCCAGCACCCGACTGGAGGGCAATGAGCAGTTCTTC.

This chain links TRBV3-1 (or the pseudogene TRBV3-2) with TRBJ1-2; D perhaps matches TRBD1 (5 bases). CDR1 is LGHDT and CDR2 is YNNKEL in the germline V gene (reference sequence). Deletions cut 1 base from V and 8 bases from J, with 11 bases between. The CDR3 is made up of 13 amino acids. The CDR3 nucleotides read TGTGCCAGCAGCCAAGTCCGGGGGAAGGGCTACACCTTC. It codes for CASSQVRGKGYTF.

This chain links TRBV7-9 with TRBJ2-7; weak D call: TRBD2 (6 bases). V gave up 1 base and J gave up 5 bases, with 15 bases separating them. Germline loops: CDR1 SEHNR, CDR2 FQNEAQ (reference sequence). The CDR3 has 15 amino acids. CDR3 sequence: CASSLGGGDWNEQYF. The CDR3 region has the DNA TGTGCCAGCAGCTTAGGGGGCGGGGATTGGAACGAGCAGTACTTC. Based on the CDR3 plus reference TRBV7-9 and TRBJ2-7, the full variable domain is DTGVSQNPRHKITKRGQNVTFRCDPISEHNRLYWYRQTLGQGPEFLTYFQNEAQLEKSRLLSDRFSAERPKGSFSTLEIQRTEQGDSAMYLCASSLGGGDWNEQYFGPGTRLTVT.

This clone showed up just a few times. V usage is TRBV19 and J usage is TRBJ1-5; maybe TRBD1 (6 bases). The V end was cut by 1 base, the J end by 0 bases, with 10 bases between. Per germline, CDR1 LNHDA and CDR2 SQIVND (reference sequence). The CDR3 consists of 16 residues. CDR3 protein: CASSIAGDYSNQPQHF. CDR3 nucleotides: TGTGCCAGTAGTATAGCAGGGGATTATAGCAATCAGCCCCAGCATTTT.

The genes are TRBV5-6 and TRBJ2-1; no clear D. The V and J ends lost 0 bases and 4 bases respectively, with 5 bases between them. Looked up from germline, CDR1 is SGHDT and CDR2 is YYEEEE. CDR3 length equals 13 residues. This CDR3 is CASSLGAYNEQFF. The DNA for the CDR3 is TGTGCCAGCAGCTTGGGGGCTTACAATGAGCAGTTCTTC. The full variable domain, rest sourced from reference TRBV5-6 and TRBJ2-1, is DAGVTQSPTHLIKTRGQQVTLRCSPKSGHDTVSWYQQALGQGPQFIFQYYEEEERQRGNFPDRFSGHQFPNYSSELNVNALLLGDSALYLCASSLGAYNEQFFGPGTRLTVL.

The gene calls are TRBV5-1 and TRBJ2-1; 7 bases fit TRBD1. The CDR3 runs to 15 residues. V shed 4 bases and J 13 bases; nucleotides not matched to a gene: 17. Germline assignment: CDR1 SGHRS and CDR2 YFSETQ. The CDR3 loop reads CASSPTRPPRDRQFF. In nucleotides, the CDR3 is TGCGCCAGCAGCCCAACACGACCTCCCCGGGACAGACAGTTCTTC.

The chain has TRBV20-1 and TRBJ1-2; D remains ambiguous. Germline loops: CDR1 DFQATT, CDR2 SNEGSKA (reference sequence). The CDR3 runs 12 residues. V dropped 3 bases and J dropped 2 bases, with 7 bases sitting between them. The CDR3 loop is CSASTANYGYTF. CDR3 bases: TGCAGTGCTAGTACAGCAAACTATGGCTACACCTTC.

The genes are TRBV2 and TRBJ1-2; the D gene is possibly TRBD1 (6 bases). CDR3 length: 17 residues. CDR1 and CDR2 from the germline V gene are SNHLY and FYNNEI. The V gene lost 2 bases and the J gene lost 2 bases, with 18 bases spanning the gap. CDR3 nucleotides: TGTGCCAGCAGTGAAATCCCCTCTGGGGGCGGAAACTATGGCTACACCTTC. Translated: CASSEIPSGGGNYGYTF.